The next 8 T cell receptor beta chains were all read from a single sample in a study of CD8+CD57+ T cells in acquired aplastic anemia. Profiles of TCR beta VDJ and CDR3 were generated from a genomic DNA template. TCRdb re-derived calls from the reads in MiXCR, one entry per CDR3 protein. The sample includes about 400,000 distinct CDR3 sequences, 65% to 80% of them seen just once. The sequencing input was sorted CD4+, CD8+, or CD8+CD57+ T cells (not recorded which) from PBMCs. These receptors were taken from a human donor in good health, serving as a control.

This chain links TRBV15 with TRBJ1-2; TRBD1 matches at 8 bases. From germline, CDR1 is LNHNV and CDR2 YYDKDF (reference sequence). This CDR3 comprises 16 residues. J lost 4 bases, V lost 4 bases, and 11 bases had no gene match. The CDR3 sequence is CATSIGTGSDTYGYTF. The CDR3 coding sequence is TGTGCCACCAGCATAGGGACAGGCTCCGACACCTATGGCTACACCTTC. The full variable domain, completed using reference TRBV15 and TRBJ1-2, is DAMVIQNPRYQVTQFGKPVTLSCSQTLNHNVMYWYQQKSSQAPKLLFHYYDKDFNNEADTPDNFQSRRPNTSFCFLDIRSPGLGDTAMYLCATSIGTGSDTYGYTFGSGTRLTVV.

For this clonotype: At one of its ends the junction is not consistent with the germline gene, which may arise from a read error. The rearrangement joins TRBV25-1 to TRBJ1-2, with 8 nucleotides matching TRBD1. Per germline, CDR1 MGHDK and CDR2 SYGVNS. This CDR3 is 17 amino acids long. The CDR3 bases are TGTGCCTGCAGTGAACGACAGGGGCCAGATTTTAACTATGGCTACACCTTC. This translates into CACSERQGPDFNYGYTF.

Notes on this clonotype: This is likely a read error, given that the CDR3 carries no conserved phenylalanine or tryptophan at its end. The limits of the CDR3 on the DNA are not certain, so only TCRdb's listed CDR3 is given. CDR3 region: CAITSPGQGTDTQYV. The chain links TRBV10-1 to TRBJ2-3; the D call of TRBD1 is as the table states it, not checked on the DNA. From its first to its last residue, the CDR3 has 15 amino acids. Germline values: CDR1 WNHNN, CDR2 SYGVQD (reference sequence).

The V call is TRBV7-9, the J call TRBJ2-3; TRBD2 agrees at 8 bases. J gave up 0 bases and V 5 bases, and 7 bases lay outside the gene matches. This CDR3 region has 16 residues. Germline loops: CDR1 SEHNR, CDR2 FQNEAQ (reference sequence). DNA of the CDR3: TGTGCCAGCAGCCCTGGCTCTAGCGGGAGCACAGATACGCAGTATTTT. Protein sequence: CASSPGSSGSTDTQYF.

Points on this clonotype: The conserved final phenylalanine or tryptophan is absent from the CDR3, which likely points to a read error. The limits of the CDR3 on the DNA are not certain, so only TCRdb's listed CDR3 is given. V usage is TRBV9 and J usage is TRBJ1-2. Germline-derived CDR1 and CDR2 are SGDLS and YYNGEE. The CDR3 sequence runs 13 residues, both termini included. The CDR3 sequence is CASSLEFRDAPTI.

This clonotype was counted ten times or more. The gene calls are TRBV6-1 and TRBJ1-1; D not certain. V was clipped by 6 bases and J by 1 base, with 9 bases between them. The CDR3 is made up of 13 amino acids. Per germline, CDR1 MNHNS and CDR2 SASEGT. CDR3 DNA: TGTGCCAGCAGGGTAACAGAGAACACTGAAGCTTTCTTT. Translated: CASRVTENTEAFF.

CDR3 sequence (DNA): TGTGCCAGCAGTGTAAGGGGGACTAGCAACACCTTC. Translated, it gives CASSVRGTSNTF. The chain joins TRBV7-3 to TRBJ1-2; a possible D gene is TRBD1 (6 bases). Trimming took 6 bases from V and 12 from J, leaving 17 bases between them. This CDR3 spans 12 amino acids. In germline, CDR1 is SGHTA, CDR2 FQGTGA.

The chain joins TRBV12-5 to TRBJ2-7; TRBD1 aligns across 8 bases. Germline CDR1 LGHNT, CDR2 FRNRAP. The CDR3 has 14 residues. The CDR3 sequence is CASTGDRNSYEQYF. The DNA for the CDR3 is TGTGCCAGCACGGGGGACAGGAACTCCTACGAGCAGTACTTC.